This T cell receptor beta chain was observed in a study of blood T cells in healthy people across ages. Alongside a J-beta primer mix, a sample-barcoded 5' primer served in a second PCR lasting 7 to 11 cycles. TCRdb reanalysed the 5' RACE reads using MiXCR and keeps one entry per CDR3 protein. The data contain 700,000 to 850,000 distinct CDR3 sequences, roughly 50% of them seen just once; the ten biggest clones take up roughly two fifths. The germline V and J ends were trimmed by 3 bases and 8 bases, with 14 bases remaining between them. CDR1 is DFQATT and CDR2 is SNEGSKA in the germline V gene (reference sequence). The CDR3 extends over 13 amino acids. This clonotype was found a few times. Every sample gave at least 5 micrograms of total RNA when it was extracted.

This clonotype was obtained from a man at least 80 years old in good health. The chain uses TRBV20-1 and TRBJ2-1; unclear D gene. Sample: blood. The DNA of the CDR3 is TGCAGTGCTAGCTCAGCCCCTAGGGATGAGCAGTTCTTC. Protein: CSASSAPRDEQFF.